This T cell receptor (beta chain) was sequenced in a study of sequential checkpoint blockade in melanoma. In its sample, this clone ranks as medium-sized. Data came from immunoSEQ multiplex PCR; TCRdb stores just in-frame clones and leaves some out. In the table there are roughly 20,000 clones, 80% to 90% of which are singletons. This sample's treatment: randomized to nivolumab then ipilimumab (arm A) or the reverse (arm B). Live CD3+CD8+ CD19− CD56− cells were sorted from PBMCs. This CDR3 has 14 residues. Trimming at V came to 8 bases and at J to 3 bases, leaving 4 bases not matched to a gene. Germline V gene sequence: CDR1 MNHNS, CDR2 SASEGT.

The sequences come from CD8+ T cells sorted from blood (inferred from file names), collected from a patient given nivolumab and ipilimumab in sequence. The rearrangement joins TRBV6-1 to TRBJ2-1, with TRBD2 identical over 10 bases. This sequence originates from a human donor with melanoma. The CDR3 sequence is CASLPSGSYNEQFF. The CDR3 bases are TGTGCCAGCCTTCCTAGCGGGAGCTACAATGAGCAGTTCTTC.